The source of this T cell receptor (beta chain) is a study of blood T cell repertoires in COVID-19. As for the study in general: Donors in the United States, Italy and Spain gave samples during acute or convalescent COVID-19. The analysed material was cDNA or gDNA that came from T cells, B-cell-depleted T cells, or PBMCs.

In Seattle, patients joined the study during active infection and were tracked longitudinally. Under the authors' procedure: Nucleated cell counts were estimated from reference gene primer amplification. Assay used: immunoSEQ multiplex PCR; TCRdb lists only in-frame clones, some missing. The V and J calls and clone size were taken over from that table, and D and trimming were inferred from the DNA. Of 230,000 or so clones in the sample, around 87% were seen once. The CDR3 contains 17 residues. The ends were cut back, 5 bases at V and 3 bases at J, with 19 bases in the middle. Germline V gene lookup returns CDR1 SEHNR and CDR2 FQNEAQ (reference sequence).

The chain uses TRBV7-9 and TRBJ2-2; TRBD2 is a possible D gene (6 bases). The sequence was collected from a woman in her sixties with COVID-19, enrolled during active disease. Sequenced sample: peripheral blood. Here the CDR3 DNA reads TGTGCCAGCAGCGTTACCCTCCGGTGGGAGGACACCGGGGAGCTGTTTTTT. Protein product: CASSVTLRWEDTGELFF.